This TCR beta chain was observed in a study of blood T cell repertoires in COVID-19 (TCRdb year 2020). Turning to the overall study: Collaborator samples came from the United States, Italy and Spain and covered acute and convalescent phases of COVID-19. The samples were drawn from the first 160 participants of the ongoing ImmuneRACE study and from roughly 1,300 subjects provided by 6 global collaborators. The repertoires were released in a freely available public database intended as a resource for research on the immune response to SARS-CoV-2. The prospective study material was composed of cDNA or gDNA derived from T cells, B-cell-depleted T cells, or PBMCs. Where available, HLA class I and class II types were obtained from metadata supplied by the sample provider rather than from assay-based typing. Nearly every sample came with metadata listing a de-identified subject ID, COVID-19 status, age in years and sex. The dataset comprised deeply sampled blood TCRbeta repertoires from subjects exposed to, actively infected with, or recovered from COVID-19. Results and caveats for the whole study, not just this receptor: Clinical and demographic metadata were provided uncurated, with the amount varying by source and participant.

TCRbeta CDR3 regions were amplified from genomic DNA by means of the immunoSEQ Assay, a bias-controlled multiplex PCR. The paper's processing steps were these. The number of nucleated cells in each sample was estimated from the amplification of reference gene primers within the assay. To quantify the absolute abundance of each unique TCRbeta CDR3 rearrangement, sequence reads were collapsed and filtered. For each sample, productive Simpson clonality was calculated by taking the square root of Simpson's diversity index across productive rearrangements. TCRdb holds this immuneACCESS table with in-frame rearrangements only. Some clones are missing; in checked studies, unresolved V genes explain under half, and the rest has no known cause. V, J and clone size are those of that table, while D and trimming were read from the DNA. A total of under 450,000 clones appear in this sample, roughly 87% of them only once. About 4.9% of the sample goes to the ten largest clones.

In the prospective study, participants were roughly 18 to 100 years old, resided in around 25 geographic areas of the United States, and were enrolled through a virtual design. Cohort assignment in the prospective study relied on participant-reported clinical history from a screening survey and a study questionnaire. Recovered participants in ImmuneRACE Cohort 3 were defined as having two consecutive negative NP/OP PCR tests, clearance from a healthcare professional, or resolution of symptoms. Each participant in the prospective study had whole blood, serum and a nasopharyngeal or oropharyngeal swab collected by mobile phlebotomists. Participants in the prospective study had the option to provide additional blood draws and questionnaires over a roughly 2-month period. Blood samples from the prospective study were shipped frozen or at room temperature prior to DNA extraction. In regard to this clone: The target of this receptor is not known. Base qualities are not provided; no much larger clone lies one nucleotide away.

The junction carries 7 bases between V and J, which are trimmed by 3 bases and 8 bases respectively. The CDR3 sequence holds 10 residues, the cysteine and phenylalanine included. The entry retains the CDR3 DNA only, 30 bases that are in frame from base 1. CDR1 and CDR2 were assigned from the germline V gene as SQVTM and ANQGSEA. Material: PBMCs or T cells enriched from blood (not recorded which). This sequence originates from a woman in her 50s who had recovered from COVID-19. Rearrangement joined TRBV29-1 to TRBJ1-2, with no confidently assigned D gene. The CDR3 protein is CSVDEGGYTF. The nucleotide sequence reads as follows: TGCAGCGTTGACGAGGGAGGCTACACCTTC.